This T cell receptor beta chain was sequenced for a study of cytomegalovirus exposure and HLA in healthy donors (dated by TCRdb to about 2017). About the investigation overall: An earlier analysis of roughly 500 of the donors reported 250 to 350 Gb of sequence data and about 100 million unique TCR beta sequences from 150 million to 200 million T cells. Roughly 300 gigabases of sequencing data and 70 million to 95 million unique TCR sequences made up an early release that covered several hundred HLA-typed donors. Of the 350 to 450 genotyped donors, 70% to 90% were placed in the genetic ancestry cluster associated with self-reported Caucasian donors. The study aimed to test whether cataloging public T cell receptors could reveal signatures of past pathogen exposure. The T cell repertoires of 670 or so subjects were profiled by immunosequencing and related to cytomegalovirus serostatus. A separate validation cohort of roughly 130 different subjects was used in addition to the roughly 720-subject first cohort. To predict cytomegalovirus infection status, the study brought together high-throughput TCR immunosequencing, statistical association of individual TCRs with disease status, and machine learning. A later analysis re-analyzed previously published TCR beta repertoires from hundreds of donors and added high-resolution HLA genotyping to study TCR occurrence patterns. Rather than using new phenotypic data, the later analysis identified candidate immune exposures from TCR beta sequences and from how often those sequences occurred across donors. In an earlier analysis of 500 to 650 of the donors, high-throughput TCR beta sequencing was used to judge whether each TCR beta V gene segment behaved as functional or pseudogenic. Donor age, sex, ethnicity and CMV serostatus were compiled together with the repertoire data. A later genetic analysis took genome-wide SNP genotypes for about three fifths of the 666 donors and used that subset as a discovery cohort. All discovery cohort repertoires had been generated on a single sequencing platform. HLA typing covered class I and class II loci at four-digit resolution. Typing coverage varied by locus: 629-630 donors for A, B, C, DRB1 and DQB1; more than 500 for DQA1; approximately 610 for DPA1; 450 to 480 for DPB1. Because of strong linkage in the cohort, a few DR-DQ haplotypes were treated as single units for association and clustering. Among almost 400 genotyped donors of the cohort, an average of around 240,000 unique TCR beta nucleotide sequences were sequenced per donor, about a sixth of them non-productive. Beyond this particular receptor, the publication reports: In an earlier analysis of 450 to 750 of the donors, most TCR beta V segments appeared in productive rearrangements about 87% or about 30% of the time, broadly matching IMGT annotations. Correlated functional status among segregating V segments might reflect linkage disequilibrium, but an unknown experimental factor could not be ruled out. Cytomegalovirus status was reported to be diagnosed by the classifier with high specificity and sensitivity in both the original and validation cohorts. V-gene and J-gene trimming of TCR beta chains was associated with a missense DCLRE1C variant in a later genetic analysis, and the association was replicated in an independent cohort. Because HLA typing was missing for some donors at each locus, association tests included only the typed subset. The cohort was sequenced for TCR beta chains only, and without alpha or paired-chain data the features that could be detected were limited. A further reported finding was that TCR beta sequences accurately predicted the HLA-A and HLA-B alleles for most subjects in the first cohort. A later analysis associated 16,951 TCR beta sequences with specific HLA alleles at a false discovery rate of 0.05. Sequencing depth was assumed to be roughly uniform across donors in the presence/absence analyses, though that assumption may not hold. Most TCR sequences were seen in very few donors, while some public TCRs were found in many individuals. CMV serostatus was the only immune exposure information available for the cohort. According to a later analysis, parvovirus B19, influenza, CMV and Epstein-Barr virus appeared linked to several top co-occurrence clusters. A later analysis found that TCR association rates varied across HLA loci, with DRB1 alleles showing the most associated TCRs and HLA-C alleles the fewest. The authors suggested that the approach could potentially be extended to other disease states and immunological phenotypes. A group of highly shared sequence variants was considered likely to be a technical artifact of the sequencing pipeline. In vitro tests confirmed that a few of the cytomegalovirus-associated TCR beta chains recognize cytomegalovirus antigens. The study listed 150 to 200 TCR beta chains as associated with cytomegalovirus. In a later analysis, HLA-associated TCR beta chains showed more clonal expansion and lower generation probabilities than non-associated chains that were equally common. Some IMGT-functional V segments, including TRBV6-2 and TRBV6-3, could not be told apart with the 87-base-pair reads, so those segments were excluded. When HLA alleles, especially DR and DQ, strongly co-occurred, TCR associations were difficult to assign to individual alleles. Because counts were too low, about 17 rarely observed V segments, including chromosome 9 orphons, were excluded from the earlier analysis of several hundred of the donors. A later analysis found that most CMV-associated TCR beta chains appeared HLA-restricted, with HLA associations seemingly driven largely by CMV exposure. A later genetic analysis reported fewer N-insertions in productive TCRs among donors in an Asian-associated ancestry cluster than the roughly 670-donor mean.

V is shortened by 2 bases, J by 11 bases, and the region joining them spans 18 bases. As encoded in the germline V gene, CDR1 is MNHEY while CDR2 is SVGAGI. The CDR3, from cysteine to phenylalanine, totals 14 residues. Here the CDR3 DNA is all that survives: 42 bases in frame from base 1. Of note for this clone: This clone's antigen is unknown. No much larger clone exists at a distance of one base, and base qualities are not known.

The library was generated by the immunoSEQ multiplex PCR assay. A mixture of 60 forward primers for TCR Vbeta segments and 13 reverse primers for TCR Jbeta segments was used in the multiplex PCR. A multiplex PCR assay on genomic DNA amplified the CDR3 region of rearranged TCR beta genes. The Illumina HiSeq System was used to sequence the amplified TCR beta libraries as 87-base-pair reads. The source study handled its data this way. In a later analysis, tens of millions of unique TCR beta chains were counted across the roughly 670 repertoires, and around 10 million of these chains were shared by at least two donors. A nearest-neighbor algorithm error-corrected the raw reads and collapsed the reads into unique sequences, merging closely related sequences to remove PCR and sequencing errors. To assign V, D and J gene segments, CDR3 sequences were aligned to IMGT reference sequences. For a sequence to be retained, a match of at least six nucleotides to both a V gene segment and a J gene segment was required. Rearrangements were classified as productive when the CDR3 lacked stop codons and remained in frame with V and J, and all other rearrangements were classified as non-productive. CDR3 was defined by IMGT convention, running from the second conserved V-encoded cysteine to the conserved J-encoded phenylalanine. In an earlier analysis of 587 of the donors, sequences lacking an unambiguous match to a single V gene segment were excluded. In an earlier analysis of 587 of the donors, a V segment was called functional when productive rearrangements were above 56.7%, and segregating when the standard deviation between donors exceeded 5%. A statistical classification framework was developed to diagnose cytomegalovirus status using the catalog of TCR beta chain sequences. In a later analysis, V and J genes were assigned by comparing TCR nucleotide sequences against IMGT/GENE-DB human TR gene sequences. A later analysis assigned CDR3 sequences and most-parsimonious VDJ recombination scenarios with the TCRdist pipeline. A later analysis defined each TCR beta chain by its CDR3 amino acid sequence plus V-gene family, and excluded reads lacking a unique V-gene family. As a way to deal with suspected cross-contamination and a sequencing artifact, a later analysis dropped approximately 570 nucleotide sequences that were highly shared and had low generation probability. In a later analysis, a clonal expansion index for each public chain was calculated from normalized within-repertoire ranks of inferred template counts. A later analysis computed generation probabilities with a VDJ recombination model fitted to out-of-frame rearrangements, and checked the results against IGoR. In a later analysis, TCR-TCR, TCR-HLA and TCR-CMV co-occurrence was scored with hypergeometric tests, and a repertoire-size bias correction was applied to TCR pairs. False discovery rates were estimated in a later analysis by permuting HLA or CMV assignments 20 times. In a later analysis, co-occurring TCRs were grouped with DBSCAN, and TCRdist sequence similarity was added when clustering was performed within HLA-allele-positive subsets. Repertoires with fewer than 30,000 or more than 120,000 public chains were left out of co-occurrence clustering, as were about five repertoires with anomalous nucleotide sharing. The table comes from immuneACCESS by way of TCRdb, which keeps in-frame sequences with V and J called. Part of the clones is missing from these tables; in studies checked, under half for an unresolved V gene and the rest for unknown reasons. The V and J calls and clone size come from that table; D and trimming were worked out from the DNA. The sample table records approximately 45,000 clones; about three quarters of these occur just once. Of the sample, roughly 3.3% falls within the top ten clones.

The cohort was made up of around 720 healthy bone marrow donors. Cohort members were all nominally healthy when sampled, although unrecorded immune exposures were likely present. The donor tested CMV seronegative and was one of the 352 seronegative cohort members. Every donor gave a peripheral blood sample, and the peripheral blood mononuclear cells from that sample were used for TCR beta sequencing. The Qiagen DNeasy Blood Extraction Kit was used to extract genomic DNA from the blood cell samples. This sequence was found in a woman aged 25 to 39 in good health and CMV-seronegative. The sample was PBMCs. The V and J genes are TRBV6-5 and TRBJ1-2, and possibly TRBD1, on 6 matching bases. The DNA reads as follows: TGTGCCAGCAGTTACAAGGGGGTGGCTACCTCGTACACCTTC. This translates into CASSYKGVATSYTF.